This is a list of T cell receptor beta chains from one sample in a study of post-analysis software for immune sequencing data. TCRdb called the PCR reads again in MiXCR, with one record for every CDR3 protein. The table lists fewer than 850,000 distinct CDR3 sequences, around 27% of them singletons, with 0.55% to 0.65% in the top ten. The specimen sequenced was blood. These receptors came from a girl aged 10 to 17 with multiple sclerosis. Both conserved end residues are part of each CDR3. D genes are given only for firm matches. Only some rows state a clone size, as once, few, many or a class for expanded clones.

V gene	J gene	D gene	clone size	CDR3 DNA	CDR3 protein
TRBV18	TRBJ2-3	TRBD2	few	TGTGCCAGCTCCCGACTAGCGGGAGAGCTCGCAGATACGCAGTATTTT	CASSRLAGELADTQYF
TRBV5-5	TRBJ1-5	TRBD1	.	TGTGCCAGCAGCGGGGGACAGGGGGCTTATAGCAATCAGCCCCAGCATTTT	CASSGGQGAYSNQPQHF
TRBV27	TRBJ2-2	.	.	TGTGCCAGCAGAACCTGGGGGAACACCGGGGAGCTGTTTTTT	CASRTWGNTGELFF
TRBV6-2/TRBV6-3	TRBJ1-5	.	.	TGTGCCAGCAGCCTAAGCCGGGCCCAGCAGCCCCAGCATTTT	CASSLSRAQQPQHF
TRBV20-1	TRBJ1-5	.	few	TGCAGTGCCCTGGCCGGGACGGGGTATAGCAATCAGCCCCAGCATTTT	CSALAGTGYSNQPQHF
TRBV4-1	TRBJ1-6	.	once	TGCGCCAGCAGCATCCAGGCGAAAACGTCGCATTCACCCCTCCACTTT	CASSIQAKTSHSPLHF
TRBV27	TRBJ2-5	.	.	TGTGCCAGCAGTACCAGACCCCGGTCCCAAGAGACCCAGTACTTC	CASSTRPRSQETQYF
TRBV29-1	TRBJ1-3	.	.	TGCAGCGTTGAGCAGGGGCGCTCTGGAAACACCATATATTTT	CSVEQGRSGNTIYF
TRBV5-1	TRBJ1-6	TRBD1	.	TGCGCCAGCAGCTTGGGGGACAGGGTGGCCTATAATTCACCCCTCCACTTT	CASSLGDRVAYNSPLHF
TRBV20-1	TRBJ2-6	TRBD1	few	TGCAGTGCTGGTGACAGGGTGAAAGGGCCTGGGGCCAACGTCCTGACTTTC	CSAGDRVKGPGANVLTF
TRBV12-3/TRBV12-4	TRBJ2-1	.	many	TGTGCCAGCAGCCCCCGGACCAATGAGCAGTTCTTC	CASSPRTNEQFF
TRBV28	TRBJ1-2	TRBD1	once	TGTGCCAGCAGTTCCCCCTCTGGACAGGGGGTCTATGGCTACACCTTC	CASSSPSGQGVYGYTF
TRBV6-5	TRBJ2-7	.	many	TGTGCCAGCAGTTACTCGGTCCTGCAGGGGTCCCACGAGCAGTACTTC	CASSYSVLQGSHEQYF
TRBV27	TRBJ1-4	.	few	TGTGCCAGCAGTTTAACCTTGGCGTCTGAAAAACTGTTTTTT	CASSLTLASEKLFF
TRBV4-3	TRBJ1-4	.	few	TGCGCCAGCAGCCAAGGAGGGCTGGCGAATAATGAAAAACTGTTTTTT	CASSQGGLANNEKLFF
TRBV6-5	TRBJ2-3	TRBD2	few	TGTGCCAGCAGTTCTTCACTAGCGGGGGGCACAGATACGCAGTATTTT	CASSSSLAGGTDTQYF
TRBV25-1	TRBJ2-5	TRBD1	once	TGTGCCAGCAGTGACCTACAGGGGAAGGAGACCCAGTACTTC	CASSDLQGKETQYF
TRBV4-2	TRBJ2-3	TRBD1	.	TGTGCCAGCAGCCAGCCCGGGACAGGCGATACGCAGTATTTT	CASSQPGTGDTQYF
TRBV7-9	TRBJ1-4	.	.	TGTGCCAGCAGCTCGTATTACGGGGGCGATGAAAAACTGTTTTTT	CASSSYYGGDEKLFF
TRBV3-1	TRBJ2-5	TRBD2	few	TGTGCCAGCTCAAACCCGGGACTAGCGAAAGAGACCCAGTACTTC	CASSNPGLAKETQYF
TRBV2	TRBJ2-3	TRBD1	once	TGTGCCAGCAGTTTAAGACAGGGGGGGTCAGATACGCAGTATTTT	CASSLRQGGSDTQYF
TRBV3-1	TRBJ1-6	.	.	TGTGCCAGCAGCCAGTCGCGGAGCTCCTATAATTCACCCCTCCACTTT	CASSQSRSSYNSPLHF
TRBV24-1	TRBJ2-3	.	.	TGTGTCACCAGTTCCTTACAAGATACGCAGTATTTT	CVTSSLQDTQYF
TRBV20-1	TRBJ2-7	.	few	TGCAGTGCTTGCCCTTGGTCGACTAAGCCCTACGAGCAGTACTTC	CSACPWSTKPYEQYF
TRBV10-3	TRBJ2-7	TRBD1	few	TGTGCCATCTCCCAAGGACAGGGTAGCCCCTACGAGCAGTACTTC	CAISQGQGSPYEQYF
TRBV6-5	TRBJ2-5	TRBD2	.	TGTGCCGGCAGTCCCTTTAGCGGGAGGGAGACCCAGTACTTC	CAGSPFSGRETQYF
TRBV5-1	TRBJ2-1	.	few	TGCGCCACCCGGAGGGCGGGTATCTCTAGCTCCTACAATGAGCAGTTCTTC	CATRRAGISSSYNEQFF